This entry lists 10 T cell receptor beta chains sequenced from one sample in a study of identical twins. TCRdb processed the 5' RACE reads anew with MiXCR; each CDR3 protein has one entry. The data show about 1.7 million distinct CDR3 sequences, roughly 35% seen once. Source material: cord blood. All receptors come from a newborn girl in good health.

For this clonotype: A read error may account for a junction end that differs from germline. The V gene is TRBV5-1, the J gene TRBJ1-4, with TRBD1 as a possible D gene (6 bases). Germline V gives CDR1 SGHRS, CDR2 YFSETQ. CDR3 length: 15 amino acids. The CDR3 coding sequence is TGCGCCAGCAGCTCGGGACAAGCCACCAATGAAGAACTGTTTTTT. Protein: CASSSGQATNEELFF.

Ten or more counts support this clonotype. The chain combines TRBV2 with TRBJ2-1; D is unclear. V was cut by 3 bases and J by 7 bases, with 1 base left in between. CDR3 size: 10 residues. Germline-derived CDR1 and CDR2 are SNHLY and FYNNEI. The CDR3 DNA reads TGTGCCAGCAGTGAGAATGAGCAGTTCTTC. This translates into CASSENEQFF.

The V and J genes are TRBV25-1 and TRBJ2-3; perhaps D is TRBD1 or TRBD2 (6 bases each). Germline V gives CDR1 MGHDK, CDR2 SYGVNS. V dropped 10 bases and J dropped 2 bases, with 13 bases sitting between them. The CDR3 is made up of 13 amino acids. CDR3 nucleotide sequence: TGTGCCACCTCGTGGGGGGCCACAGATACGCAGTATTTT. Translating it yields CATSWGATDTQYF.

The CDR3 sequence: CASSSLLRQEGYF. DNA of the CDR3: TGTGCCAGCAGCTCCCTCCTACGACAGGAGGGGTACTTC. The chain recombines TRBV11-2 with TRBJ2-5, with D perhaps given as TRBD1 or TRBD2 (6 bases each). Trimming took off 4 bases at V and 13 bases at J, with 19 bases between the two ends. CDR1 is SGHAT and CDR2 is FQNNGV in the germline V gene. The CDR3 contains 13 residues.

This rearrangement joins TRBV7-9 to TRBJ1-6; 8 bases agree with TRBD1. Germline values: CDR1 SEHNR, CDR2 FQNEAQ (reference sequence). The V gene end was trimmed by 5 bases and the J gene end by 9 bases; junction bases not matched to a gene: 6. CDR3 size: 14 residues. CDR3 in DNA: TGTGCCAGCAGCCTCGGGACAGGTGCTTCACCCCTCCACTTT. Translating it yields CASSLGTGASPLHF.

This sequence joins TRBV7-2 and TRBJ2-2, with a possible D match to TRBD1 (6 bases). The ends were cut back, 6 bases at V and 0 bases at J, with 14 bases in the middle. The CDR3 spans 16 residues. Germline-derived CDR1 and CDR2 are SGHTA and FQGNSA. The CDR3 DNA reads TGTGCCAGCAGAAGCCGGACAGAAGCGAACACCGGGGAGCTGTTTTTT. Its protein product is CASRSRTEANTGELFF.

The chain is built from TRBV12-3 or TRBV12-4 and TRBJ2-7; possible D gene TRBD2, 6 bases. The CDR3 has 14 amino acids. V was trimmed by 5 bases and J by 5 bases, leaving 16 bases between them. The CDR3 loop is CASSLRGGLDEQYF. The DNA for the CDR3 is TGTGCCAGCAGTCTTCGGGGAGGTTTAGACGAGCAGTACTTC.

V is TRBV6-5 and J is TRBJ2-3; a weak D match, TRBD1 (6 bases). This CDR3 comprises 15 residues. V was shortened by 5 bases and J by 4 bases, with 16 bases between the two germline ends. The germline V gene encodes CDR1 MNHEY and CDR2 SVGAGI. The CDR3 here is CASSLAGAVPDTQYF. CDR3 DNA: TGTGCCAGCAGTCTAGCAGGGGCGGTCCCAGATACGCAGTATTTT.

A few counts support this clonotype. The V call is TRBV7-9, the J call TRBJ1-5; the D gene is possibly TRBD1 (6 bases). The V and J ends lost 2 bases and 0 bases respectively, with 8 bases between them. The length of the CDR3 is 15 residues. From germline, CDR1 is SEHNR and CDR2 FQNEAQ (reference sequence). DNA of the CDR3: TGTGCCAGCAGCTTATTAGGGGGTAGCAATCAGCCCCAGCATTTT. Its protein product is CASSLLGGSNQPQHF.

This clonotype came up a few times. The chain combines TRBV20-1 with TRBJ2-5; TRBD1 might be the D (7 bases). This CDR3 is built from 14 residues. Trimming removed 6 bases from V and 2 bases from J, with 16 bases in between. Germline values: CDR1 DFQATT, CDR2 SNEGSKA (reference sequence). CDR3 sequence reads: CSAIDQGGQETQYF. The CDR3 DNA reads TGCAGTGCCATAGACCAGGGGGGACAAGAGACCCAGTACTTC.